A selection of T cell receptor beta chains follows, all from one sample in a study of blood T cells in healthy people across ages. TCRdb ran MiXCR on the 5' RACE reads and lists one entry per CDR3 protein. The sample has 500,000 to 700,000 distinct CDR3 sequences, under 30% seen once. The sequenced material came from blood. The receptors derive from a woman aged 80 or over in good health. Each CDR3 is given with its conserved first and last residue. The D gene is left open where the match is weak. The size of a clone is reported for some rows only, either as once, few or many, or as a class for expanded clones.

>many|-|TRBJ2-7|TRBV5-6
CASSRLDLGTYEQYF
TGTGCCAGCAGCCGACTAGATTTAGGGACCTACGAGCAGTACTTC
>few|-|TRBJ1-1|TRBV20-1
CSARDGRDTEAFF
TGCAGTGCTAGAGATGGCAGGGACACTGAAGCTTTCTTT
>few|-|TRBJ2-5|TRBV19
CASRTTGSSLSSYNEQYF
TGTGCCAGTAGGACGACAGGTTCCTCGTTGAGCTCCTACAATGAGCAGTACTTC
>many|TRBD2|TRBJ2-1|TRBV20-1
CSARSRGYNNEQFF
TGCAGTGCTAGATCGCGGGGGTATAACAATGAGCAGTTCTTC
>many|-|TRBJ1-1|TRBV12-3/TRBV12-4
CASSPMGHPRTEAFF
TGTGCCAGCAGCCCCATGGGACACCCAAGGACTGAAGCTTTCTTT
>-|TRBD1|TRBJ2-7|TRBV6-1
CTSRWTGDYEQYF
TGTACCAGCAGGTGGACAGGGGACTACGAGCAGTACTTC
>many|TRBD2|TRBJ2-1|TRBV20-1
CSASRTSERNEQFF
TGCAGTGCTAGCCGGACTAGCGAGAGAAATGAGCAGTTCTTC
>-|TRBD2|TRBJ2-2|TRBV29-1
CSARLAGALGELFF
TGCAGCGCTCGCCTAGCGGGGGCTTTAGGGGAGCTGTTTTTT
>many|-|TRBJ1-1|TRBV15
CATSRDRGAATEAFF
TGTGCCACCAGCAGAGATAGAGGGGCGGCCACTGAAGCTTTCTTT
>many|TRBD1|TRBJ2-1|TRBV10-3
CAISGGTYNEQFF
TGTGCCATTTCAGGGGGTACATACAATGAGCAGTTCTTC
>-|TRBD2|TRBJ2-2|TRBV6-1
CASERASGGAEAGELFF
TGTGCCAGCGAGCGCGCTAGCGGGGGGGCGGAGGCCGGGGAGCTGTTTTTT
>many|-|TRBJ2-7|TRBV20-1
CSARGGERIYEQYF
TGCAGTGCTAGGGGGGGAGAAAGGATCTACGAGCAGTACTTC
>many|-|TRBJ1-2|TRBV9
CASSVSEVYGYTF
TGTGCCAGCAGCGTATCGGAGGTCTATGGCTACACCTTC
>-|TRBD1|TRBJ1-5|TRBV7-2
CASSIGTGAMGNQPQHF
TGTGCCAGCAGCATCGGGACAGGGGCTATGGGCAATCAGCCCCAGCATTTT
>-|-|TRBJ1-4|TRBV20-1
CSAIPGDLHEKLFF
TGCAGTGCCATTCCAGGGGACTTACATGAAAAACTGTTTTTT
>few|-|TRBJ1-1|TRBV10-3
CAIQDRTNTEAFF
TGTGCCATCCAAGACAGGACGAACACTGAAGCTTTCTTT
>-|TRBD2|TRBJ2-7|TRBV5-1
CASSSGLAVTYEQYF
TGCGCCAGCAGCTCTGGACTAGCGGTGACCTACGAGCAGTACTTC
>few|-|TRBJ2-2|TRBV5-1
CASSGQGPNTGELFF
TGCGCCAGCAGCGGTCAGGGGCCGAACACCGGGGAGCTGTTTTTT
>-|-|TRBJ1-1|TRBV6-2/TRBV6-3
CASSASVSTEAFF
TGTGCCAGCAGTGCGTCGGTATCCACTGAAGCTTTCTTT
>many|TRBD1|TRBJ1-5|TRBV7-2
CASSSPQGVNQPQHF
TGTGCCAGCAGCTCCCCACAGGGGGTCAATCAGCCCCAGCATTTT
>many|-|TRBJ2-1|TRBV7-9
CASSSRDNEQFF
TGTGCCAGCAGCTCCAGGGACAATGAGCAGTTCTTC
>few|-|TRBJ1-1|TRBV10-3
CAISTGGMNTEAFF
TGTGCCATCAGTACAGGAGGCATGAACACTGAAGCTTTCTTT
>-|TRBD1|TRBJ2-5|TRBV5-1
CASSLALLGTGEETQYF
TGCGCCAGCAGCTTGGCTCTTCTCGGGACAGGTGAAGAGACCCAGTACTTC
>few|-|TRBJ1-6|TRBV2
CASSEEGYGSPLHF
TGTGCCAGCAGTGAGGAGGGATACGGTTCACCCCTCCACTTT
>-|-|TRBJ1-4|TRBV2
CASRRAGMEEKLFF
TGTGCCAGCCGACGCGCAGGGATGGAGGAAAAACTGTTTTTT
>many|TRBD1|TRBJ1-5|TRBV12-3/TRBV12-4
CASSVGTVYQPQHF
TGTGCCAGCAGTGTGGGGACAGTTTATCAGCCCCAGCATTTT
>many|-|TRBJ1-6|TRBV12-3/TRBV12-4
CASRRGYSPLHF
TGTGCCAGCAGGAGGGGGTACTCACCCCTCCACTTT
>once|TRBD2|TRBJ2-7|TRBV7-9
CASSVGRGGEEQYF
TGTGCCAGCAGCGTAGGACGCGGGGGTGAAGAGCAGTACTTC
>-|-|TRBJ1-5|TRBV30
CAWSERGNQPQHF
TGTGCCTGGAGTGAGAGGGGGAACCAGCCCCAGCATTTT
>many|-|TRBJ1-6|TRBV7-7
CASSSDSRSPLHF
TGTGCCAGCAGCTCCGACAGTAGATCACCCCTCCACTTT
>many|-|TRBJ1-2|TRBV27
CATKGLDRLNGYTF
TGTGCCACCAAAGGGCTAGACAGGCTGAATGGCTACACCTTC
>many|TRBD2|TRBJ2-3|TRBV5-1
CASSMVRGGTDTQYF
TGCGCCAGCAGCATGGTCCGGGGGGGCACAGATACGCAGTATTTT
>many|-|TRBJ1-2|TRBV10-3
CAISEKTGQPYGYTF
TGTGCCATCAGTGAGAAAACCGGACAGCCCTATGGCTACACCTTC
>-|TRBD1|TRBJ2-5|TRBV20-1
CSARETLDRQETQYF
TGCAGTGCTAGAGAAACCCTGGACAGGCAAGAGACCCAGTACTTC
>-|-|TRBJ2-2|TRBV5-1
CASSLDSVGATGELFF
TGCGCCAGCAGCTTGGATAGTGTTGGGGCCACCGGGGAGCTGTTTTTT
>many|-|TRBJ2-7|TRBV12-3/TRBV12-4
CASSLTTVSYEQYF
TGTGCCAGCAGTTTAACGACAGTCTCCTACGAGCAGTACTTC
>few|-|TRBJ2-5|TRBV15
CATSRVGGLQETQYF
TGTGCCACCAGCAGAGTTGGCGGACTTCAAGAGACCCAGTACTTC
>-|TRBD2|TRBJ2-3|TRBV12-5
CASGASGLAGVTDTQYF
TGTGCTAGTGGTGCCTCGGGGCTAGCGGGGGTCACAGATACGCAGTATTTT
>many|TRBD2|TRBJ2-1|TRBV7-8
CASSFGLVRNEQFF
TGTGCCAGCAGCTTCGGACTAGTTAGAAATGAGCAGTTCTTC
>-|TRBD2|TRBJ2-1|TRBV11-2
CASSLGVAGGPNEQFF
TGTGCCAGCAGCTTAGGAGTAGCGGGGGGGCCGAATGAGCAGTTCTTC
>-|-|TRBJ1-2|TRBV18
CACSPSTATTYGYTF
TGTGCCTGCTCACCGTCGACAGCGACAACCTATGGCTACACCTTC
>-|-|TRBJ1-2|TRBV27
CASSPLGRGDYGYTF
TGTGCCAGCAGCCCTCTCGGCCGGGGGGACTATGGCTACACCTTC
>-|-|TRBJ1-3|TRBV6-6
CATADTGNTIYF
TGTGCCACCGCGGACACTGGTAACACCATATATTTT
>few|-|TRBJ1-1|TRBV4-3
CASSQDRPANTEAFF
TGCGCCAGCAGCCAAGATCGGCCAGCCAACACTGAAGCTTTCTTT
>-|-|TRBJ2-2|TRBV27
CASSLSLFGELFF
TGTGCCAGCAGTTTGAGTTTGTTCGGGGAGCTGTTTTTT
>many|-|TRBJ1-2|TRBV7-6
CASSPTGRAMGGYTF
TGTGCCAGCAGCCCCACCGGCAGGGCGATGGGTGGCTACACCTTC
>-|-|TRBJ1-1|TRBV2
CASSGVAGFSEAFF
TGTGCCAGCAGCGGGGTGGCAGGGTTCTCTGAAGCTTTCTTT
>many|-|TRBJ2-7|TRBV7-2
CASSSRARFYEQYF
TGTGCCAGCAGCTCGAGGGCGCGCTTCTACGAGCAGTACTTC
>many|TRBD1|TRBJ2-5|TRBV5-6
CASSLGQGTPIPYF
TGTGCCAGCAGCTTGGGACAGGGGACACCTATTCCGTACTTC
>many|TRBD1|TRBJ2-1|TRBV24-1
CATTEGTGPYNEQFF
TGTGCCACCACTGAGGGGACAGGGCCCTACAATGAGCAGTTCTTC
>-|-|TRBJ2-7|TRBV2
CASRGGSNSYEQYF
TGTGCCAGCAGGGGTGGGTCTAACTCCTACGAGCAGTACTTC
>once|TRBD1|TRBJ1-1|TRBV6-6
CASLNRGRNTEAFF
TGTGCCAGCCTAAACAGGGGGCGGAACACTGAAGCTTTCTTT
>few|TRBD1|TRBJ1-1|TRBV7-3
CASSLTTGGSTEAFF
TGTGCCAGCAGCTTAACAACAGGGGGGAGCACTGAAGCTTTCTTT